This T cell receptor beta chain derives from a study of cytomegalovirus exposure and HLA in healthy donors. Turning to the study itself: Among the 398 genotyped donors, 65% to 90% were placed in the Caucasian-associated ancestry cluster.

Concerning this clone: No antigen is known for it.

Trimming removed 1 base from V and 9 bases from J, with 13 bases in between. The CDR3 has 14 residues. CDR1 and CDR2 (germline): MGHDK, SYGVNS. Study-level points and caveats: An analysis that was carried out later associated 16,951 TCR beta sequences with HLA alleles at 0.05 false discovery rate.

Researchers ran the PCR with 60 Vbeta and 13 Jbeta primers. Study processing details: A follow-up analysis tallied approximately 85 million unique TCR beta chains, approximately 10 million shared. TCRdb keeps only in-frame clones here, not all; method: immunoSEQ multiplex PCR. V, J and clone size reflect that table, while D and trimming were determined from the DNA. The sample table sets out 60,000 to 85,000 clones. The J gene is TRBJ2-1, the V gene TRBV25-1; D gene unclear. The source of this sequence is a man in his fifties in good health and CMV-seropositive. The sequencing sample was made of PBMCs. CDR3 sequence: CASSESTPDGEQFF. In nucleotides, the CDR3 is TGTGCCAGCAGTGAATCGACTCCCGACGGTGAGCAGTTCTTC.